This T cell receptor beta chain was documented in a study of blood T cell repertoires in COVID-19. Study summary: PBMCs, B-cell-depleted T cells, or T cells were the source of the cDNA or gDNA that made up the material.

Authors' analysis steps: Reference gene primer amplification yielded estimated nucleated cell counts. Repertoires were generated with immunoSEQ multiplex PCR, while TCRdb's copy carries only in-frame clones and drops some. V and J calls and clone size are copied from that table; D and trimming were computed from the DNA. The sample contains about 180,000 clones, 65% to 90% of which appear only once. Adults between roughly 18 and 95 years of age took part from more than 20 US areas. Two negative PCRs, clearance, or symptom resolution characterized the recovered Cohort 3 donors. CDR3 length: 17 amino acids. The V end was cut by 4 bases, the J end by 7 bases, with 26 bases between. CDR1 is SGHRS and CDR2 is YFSETQ in the germline V gene.

This sequence was found in a man aged 50-59 years who had recovered from COVID-19. Sequences were obtained from PBMCs or T cells enriched from blood (not recorded which). V and J are TRBV5-1 and TRBJ1-2; D unresolved. This CDR3 reads CASSRFEGLYGGSGYTF. The CDR3 nucleotides read TGCGCCAGCAGCCGCTTTGAGGGATTATATGGCGGTAGTGGCTACACCTTC.